The present T cell receptor beta chain was sequenced within a study of shared clonotypes between healthy human individuals. Worth noting for this clone: Different DNA sequences within this sample yield the same CDR3.

Germline V gives CDR1 SGDLS, CDR2 YYNGEE. Trimming cost V 0 bases and J 0 bases, with 8 bases left between them. This CDR3 has 15 amino acids. Method: immunoSEQ multiplex PCR; TCRdb's copy keeps in-frame clones and lacks some. The data hold a few million clones, with roughly 92% observed a single time. This chain joins TRBV9 and TRBJ2-3, with unresolved D. This sequence was found in a man aged 18-30 years in good health. Some clones in this sample may be carry-over from other donors' samples. Sequencing was done on a sample of naive CD4+ T cells from PBMCs. Documented subset: CD45RA+ positively selected. The CDR3 coding sequence is TGTGCCAGCAGCGTAGGAGGACGTAGCACAGATACGCAGTATTTT. This sequence encodes CASSVGGRSTDTQYF.